This is a list of T cell receptor beta chains from one sample in a study of T cell repertoires in ileal Crohn's disease. Sequenced by immunoSEQ multiplex PCR; TCRdb stores in-frame clones only, minus some. The repertoire includes some 60,000 clones, 85% to 90% of them detected once, and over 2% sits in the top ten. Sequencing was carried out using ileal tissue. These receptors were obtained from an adult with Crohn's disease. Each CDR3 is given with its conserved first and last residue. The order of the fields is clone size, J gene, D gene, V gene, CDR3 protein, CDR3 DNA. The D gene is left open where the match is weak. Size is omitted from some rows. Given values are once, few, many or a class for expanded clones.

-,TRBJ1-5,TRBD1,TRBV4-2,CASSQEQGADQPQHF,TGTGCCAGCAGCCAAGAACAGGGGGCAGATCAGCCCCAGCATTTT
-,TRBJ2-1,TRBD2,TRBV11-2,CASSAGLAGRNEQFF,TGTGCCAGCAGCGCGGGACTAGCGGGACGGAATGAGCAGTTCTTC
-,TRBJ1-6,-,TRBV14,CASSQETYNSPLHF,TGTGCCAGCAGCCAAGAAACTTATAATTCACCTCTCCACTTT
-,TRBJ2-4,-,TRBV6-6,CASSPGSGKNIQYF,TGTGCCAGCAGTCCAGGGTCAGGCAAAAACATTCAGTACTTC
-,TRBJ1-5,-,TRBV19,CASTAGLGNQPQHF,TGTGCCAGCACGGCGGGGTTGGGCAATCAGCCCCAGCATTTT
-,TRBJ2-7,TRBD1,TRBV9,CASSVGGTGPSDEQYF,TGTGCCAGCAGCGTAGGGGGGACAGGTCCCTCTGATGAGCAGTACTTC
once,TRBJ2-1,TRBD2,TRBV19,CASSISAGGYNEQFF,TGTGCCAGTAGTATCTCAGCGGGGGGCTACAATGAGCAGTTCTTC
once,TRBJ1-1,TRBD1,TRBV19,CASSGDRGVYTEAFF,TGTGCCAGTAGTGGAGACAGGGGAGTATACACTGAAGCTTTCTTT
-,TRBJ2-3,-,TRBV28,CASRSSGDTQYF,TGTGCCAGCAGGTCATCGGGGGATACGCAGTATTTT
-,TRBJ1-1,TRBD1,TRBV6-5,CASSLGTGATEAFF,TGTGCCAGCAGTCTAGGGACAGGGGCCACTGAAGCTTTCTTT
-,TRBJ1-2,TRBD1,TRBV5-1,CASSPGDSRPNYGYTF,TGCGCCAGCAGCCCTGGGGACAGTCGACCAAACTATGGCTACACCTTC